These 13 T cell receptor beta chains were sequenced from one sample in a study of identical twins. TCRdb fed the 5' RACE reads into MiXCR, producing one record per CDR3 protein. The repertoire has a few hundred thousand distinct CDR3 sequences, roughly 26% of them found once; the top ten carry about 2.9%. The same specimen was also included in a second study, on T cells expressing NK-cell markers.

Material for sequencing was CD4+ T cells sorted from blood. The origin of the receptors is a woman between 18 and 29 years old in good health.

The rearrangement links TRBV12-3 or TRBV12-4 to TRBJ1-1; D gene ambiguous. V shed 3 bases and J shed 11 bases, with 13 bases lying between them. The CDR3 loop spans 12 amino acids. The CDR3 sequence: CASSFWYTDAFF. The CDR3 nucleotides read TGTGCCAGCAGTTTTTGGTACACGGACGCTTTCTTT.

The rearrangement uses TRBV4-2 and TRBJ2-1; 8 nucleotides align to TRBD2. V was pared by 6 bases and J by 4 bases, with 20 bases of the junction left unmatched. The germline V gene has CDR1 LGHNA and CDR2 YNFKEQ. The CDR3 length is 19 residues. As DNA, the CDR3 is TGTGCCAGCAGTCGAGAGGGCCTTCTAGCGGGTGGGAATTACAATGAGCAGTTCTTC. It is translated as CASSREGLLAGGNYNEQFF.

In this sample, this clonotype turned up a few times. The gene calls are TRBV7-2 and TRBJ2-3, with D unclear. Germline CDR1 is SGHTA and CDR2 is FQGNSA. The CDR3 runs 14 residues. V lost 0 bases and J 5 bases, leaving 9 bases between the germline ends. CDR3 nucleotide sequence: TGTGCCAGCAGCTTAGCCGGGTTTGGAGATACGCAGTATTTT. This codes for CASSLAGFGDTQYF.

The CDR3, as DNA: TGTGCCAGCAGCCAAGGGGGACGAGAGACCCAGTACTTC. Its protein is CASSQGGRETQYF. The chain employs TRBV7-9 and TRBJ2-5; maybe TRBD1 (6 bases). The CDR3 totals 13 residues. V was pared by 5 bases and J by 4 bases, with 11 bases between. Germline V gene lookup returns CDR1 SEHNR and CDR2 FQNEAQ (reference sequence).

The chain employs TRBV29-1 and TRBJ2-3, with D tentatively TRBD1 (5 bases). This CDR3 is built from 10 residues. Trimming stripped 4 bases from V and 13 bases from J, with 12 bases between. Germline V CDR1 and CDR2: SQVTM, ANQGSEA. The chain's CDR3 is CSVVPGREYF. The DNA for the CDR3 is TGCAGCGTTGTCCCGGGCAGGGAGTATTTT.

The chain recombines TRBV6-5 with TRBJ2-5; D may match TRBD1 or TRBD2 (5 bases each). Deletions cut 5 bases from V and 3 bases from J, with 13 bases between. Germline V lookup: CDR1 MNHEY, CDR2 SVGAGI. This CDR3 is built from 14 residues. The CDR3 region has the DNA TGTGCCAGCAGTAACCGGGACGGTGAAGAGACCCAGTACTTC. Translated: CASSNRDGEETQYF.

This clonotype was observed a handful of times. V is TRBV3-1 and J is TRBJ2-7; 7 positions agree with TRBD2. The germline gives CDR1 LGHDT, CDR2 YNNKEL (reference sequence). The CDR3 length is 12 residues. V was clipped by 1 base and J by 11 bases; unmatched bases: 5. The CDR3 sequence is CASSQGQGGEYF. In DNA, the CDR3 is TGTGCCAGCAGCCAAGGGCAGGGAGGGGAGTACTTC.

The chain joins TRBV28 to TRBJ2-7; D gene uncertain. The germline V gene has CDR1 MDHEN and CDR2 SYDVKM. V lost 5 bases and J 0 bases, leaving 14 bases between the germline ends. CDR3 length equals 15 residues. Here the CDR3 DNA reads TGTGCCAGCAGTCTCCGACGGATCCTCTCCTACGAGCAGTACTTC. Encoded protein: CASSLRRILSYEQYF.

This clonotype was seen at least ten times. V usage is TRBV20-1 and J usage is TRBJ2-6; D gene ambiguous. This CDR3 comprises 14 residues. V dropped 3 bases and J dropped 1 base, with 7 bases sitting between them. CDR1 and CDR2 from the germline V gene are DFQATT and SNEGSKA (reference sequence). CDR3 DNA: TGCAGTGCTAGGAGTGCATCTGGGGCCAACGTCCTGACTTTC. Its translation: CSARSASGANVLTF.

V gene TRBV3-1 combines with J gene TRBJ2-3, with 7 positions matching TRBD2. This CDR3 spans 16 amino acids. Germline V gene data show CDR1 as LGHDT and CDR2 as YNNKEL (reference sequence). V shed 3 bases and J 5 bases; nucleotides not matched to a gene: 11. The CDR3 DNA reads as TGTGCCAGCAGCCATACCGGGACTATCCTCAGAGATACGCAGTATTTT. It translates to CASSHTGTILRDTQYF.

This rearrangement joins TRBV9 to TRBJ2-3; a weak D match, TRBD1 (7 bases). Germline CDR1 SGDLS, CDR2 YYNGEE. Deletions cut 3 bases from V and 2 bases from J, with 16 bases between. This CDR3 has 16 amino acids. The CDR3 protein is CASSGGDSPHTDTQYF. The CDR3 region has the DNA TGTGCCAGCAGCGGGGGGGACAGCCCCCACACAGATACGCAGTATTTT.

This clonotype occurred a few times. The genes are TRBV5-1 and TRBJ2-7; D is undetermined. CDR1 is SGHRS and CDR2 is YFSETQ in the germline V gene. Trimming left V 4 bases short and J 7 bases short, with 21 bases between. This CDR3 has 15 amino acids. CDR3 in DNA: TGCGCCAGCAGCGTATTACAGTTTACGAGATGTGAGCAGTACTTC. It encodes CASSVLQFTRCEQYF. Full variable domain (rest looked up from reference TRBV5-1 and TRBJ2-7): KAGVTQTPRYLIKTRGQQVTLSCSPISGHRSVSWYQQTPGQGLQFLFEYFSETQRNKGNFPGRFSGRQFSNSRSEMNVSTLELGDSALYLCASSVLQFTRCEQYFGPGTRLTVT.

This sequence joins TRBV6-5 and TRBJ1-1; TRBD1 is a possible D gene (5 bases). CDR3 size: 14 residues. Germline V lookup: CDR1 MNHEY, CDR2 SVGAGI. Trimming removed 2 bases from V and 1 base from J, with 8 bases in between. The CDR3 sequence is CASSYLGRNTEAFF. In nucleotides, the CDR3 is TGTGCCAGCAGTTACCTGGGGCGGAACACTGAAGCTTTCTTT.